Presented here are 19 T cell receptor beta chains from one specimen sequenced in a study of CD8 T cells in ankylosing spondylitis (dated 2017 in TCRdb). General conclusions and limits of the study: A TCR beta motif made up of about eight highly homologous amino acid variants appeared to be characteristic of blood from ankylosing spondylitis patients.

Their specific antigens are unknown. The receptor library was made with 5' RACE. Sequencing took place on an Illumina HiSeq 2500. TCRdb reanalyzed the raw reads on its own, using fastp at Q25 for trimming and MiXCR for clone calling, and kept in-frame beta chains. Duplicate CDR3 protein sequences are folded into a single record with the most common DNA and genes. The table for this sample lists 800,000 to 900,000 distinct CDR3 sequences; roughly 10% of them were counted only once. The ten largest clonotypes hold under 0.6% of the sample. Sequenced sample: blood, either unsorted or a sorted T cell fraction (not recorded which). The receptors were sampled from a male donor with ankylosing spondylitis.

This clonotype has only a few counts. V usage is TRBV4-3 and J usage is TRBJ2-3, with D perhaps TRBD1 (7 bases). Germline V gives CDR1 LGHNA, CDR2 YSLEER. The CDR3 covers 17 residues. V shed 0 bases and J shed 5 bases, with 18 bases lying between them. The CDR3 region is CASSQEWGRQGGDTQYF. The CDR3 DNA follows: TGCGCCAGCAGCCAAGAATGGGGTAGACAGGGAGGAGATACGCAGTATTTT.

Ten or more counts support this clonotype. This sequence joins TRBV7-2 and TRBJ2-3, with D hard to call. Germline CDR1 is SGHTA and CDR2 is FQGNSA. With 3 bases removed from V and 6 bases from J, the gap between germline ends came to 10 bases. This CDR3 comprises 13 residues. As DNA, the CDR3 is TGTGCCAGCAGCTTTAATAGGAAGGATACGCAGTATTTT. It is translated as CASSFNRKDTQYF.

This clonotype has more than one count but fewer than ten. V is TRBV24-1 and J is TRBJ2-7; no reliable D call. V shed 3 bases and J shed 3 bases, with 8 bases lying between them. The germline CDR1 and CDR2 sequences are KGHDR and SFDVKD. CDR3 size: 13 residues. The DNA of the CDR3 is TGTGCCACCAGTGATCCCGGGCGCTACGAGCAGTACTTC. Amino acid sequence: CATSDPGRYEQYF.

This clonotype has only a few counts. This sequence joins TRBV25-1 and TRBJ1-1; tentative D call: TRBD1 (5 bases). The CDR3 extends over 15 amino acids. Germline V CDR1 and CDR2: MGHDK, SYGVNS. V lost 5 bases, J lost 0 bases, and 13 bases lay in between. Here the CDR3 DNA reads TGTGCCAGCAGTCGCTGGACACCCATGAACACTGAAGCTTTCTTT. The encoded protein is CASSRWTPMNTEAFF.

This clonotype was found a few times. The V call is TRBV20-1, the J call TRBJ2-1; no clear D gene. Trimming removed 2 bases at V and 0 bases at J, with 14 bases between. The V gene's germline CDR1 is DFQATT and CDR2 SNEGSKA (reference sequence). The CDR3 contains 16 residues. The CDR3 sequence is CSARPWADSSYNEQFF. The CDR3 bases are TGCAGTGCTAGACCATGGGCAGATAGCTCCTACAATGAGCAGTTCTTC.

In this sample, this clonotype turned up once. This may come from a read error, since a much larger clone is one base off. CDR3 nucleotide sequence: TGTGCCAGCAGGCACAGGACCTACGAGCAGTACTTC. It translates to CASRHRTYEQYF. This rearrangement joins TRBV12-3 or TRBV12-4 to TRBJ2-7, with D maybe TRBD1 (5 bases). V dropped 6 bases and J dropped 2 bases, with 8 bases sitting between them. The CDR3 loop spans 12 amino acids.

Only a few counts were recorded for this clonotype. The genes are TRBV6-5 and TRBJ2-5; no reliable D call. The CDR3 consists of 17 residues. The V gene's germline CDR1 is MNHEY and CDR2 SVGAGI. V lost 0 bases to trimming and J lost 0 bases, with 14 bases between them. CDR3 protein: CASSYSSYSANQETQYF. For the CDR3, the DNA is TGTGCCAGCAGTTACTCTTCGTATTCTGCTAACCAAGAGACCCAGTACTTC.

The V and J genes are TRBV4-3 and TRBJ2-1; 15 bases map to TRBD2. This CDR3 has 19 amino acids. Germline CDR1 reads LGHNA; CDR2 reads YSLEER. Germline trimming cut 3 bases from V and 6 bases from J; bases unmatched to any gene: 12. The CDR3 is CASSQFGGTSGGPTNEQFF. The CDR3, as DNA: TGCGCCAGCAGCCAGTTCGGAGGGACTAGCGGGGGGCCTACCAATGAGCAGTTCTTC.

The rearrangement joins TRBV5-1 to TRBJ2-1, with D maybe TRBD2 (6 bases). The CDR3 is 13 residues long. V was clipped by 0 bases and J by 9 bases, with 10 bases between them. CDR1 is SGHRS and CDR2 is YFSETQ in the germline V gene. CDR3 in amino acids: CASSLGRESEQFF. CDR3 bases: TGCGCCAGCAGCTTGGGGAGGGAGAGTGAGCAGTTCTTC.

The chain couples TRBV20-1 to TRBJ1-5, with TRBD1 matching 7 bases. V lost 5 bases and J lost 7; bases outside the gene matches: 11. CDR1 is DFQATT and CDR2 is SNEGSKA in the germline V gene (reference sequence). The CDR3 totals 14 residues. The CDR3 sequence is CSAVDPNRGQPQHF. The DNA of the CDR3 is TGCAGTGCTGTGGACCCCAACAGGGGACAGCCCCAGCATTTT.

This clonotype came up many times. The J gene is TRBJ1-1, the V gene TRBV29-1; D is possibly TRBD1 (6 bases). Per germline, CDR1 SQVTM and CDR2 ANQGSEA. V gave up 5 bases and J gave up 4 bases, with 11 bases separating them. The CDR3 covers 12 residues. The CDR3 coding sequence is TGCAGCGTTCACAGGGCTGGCACTGAAGCTTTCTTT. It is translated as CSVHRAGTEAFF.

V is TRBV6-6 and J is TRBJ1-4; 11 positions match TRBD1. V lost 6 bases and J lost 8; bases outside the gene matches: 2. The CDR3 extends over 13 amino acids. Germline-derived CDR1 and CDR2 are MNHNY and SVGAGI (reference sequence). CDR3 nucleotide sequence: TGTGCCAGCAGGGACAGGGGGCAGGAAAAACTGTTTTTT. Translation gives CASRDRGQEKLFF.

CDR3 in DNA: TGTGCCAGCAGCTTTCCGACAGGGAGAACGAACGGGGAGCTGTTTTTT. Its translation: CASSFPTGRTNGELFF. This chain connects TRBV7-2 to TRBJ2-2; TRBD1 aligns across 7 bases. The CDR3 is made up of 16 amino acids. Looked up from germline, CDR1 is SGHTA and CDR2 is FQGNSA. The ends lost 3 bases at V and 7 bases at J; junction bases unmatched: 11.

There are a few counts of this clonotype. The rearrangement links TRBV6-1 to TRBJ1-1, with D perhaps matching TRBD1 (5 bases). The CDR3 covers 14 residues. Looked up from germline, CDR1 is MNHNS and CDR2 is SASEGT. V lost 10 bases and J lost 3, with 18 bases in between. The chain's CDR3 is CATRSRGDHTEAFF. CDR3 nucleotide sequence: TGTGCCACCCGAAGTAGAGGGGACCACACTGAAGCTTTCTTT.

The CDR3 DNA reads TGTGCCACCAGTGATTTGCGACTAGCGGGCACAGATACGCAGTATTTT. Residues: CATSDLRLAGTDTQYF. The rearrangement joins TRBV24-1 to TRBJ2-3; 9 nucleotides line up with TRBD2. The CDR3 sequence is 16 residues long. CDR1 KGHDR and CDR2 SFDVKD come from the germline V gene. Losses at the gene ends were 0 bases for V and 1 base for J; bases not matched to a gene: 1.

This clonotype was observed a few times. The CDR3 sequence: CASSLIRASYNEQFF. The DNA of the CDR3 is TGTGCCAGCAGCTTAATCCGGGCCTCCTACAATGAGCAGTTCTTC. The J gene is TRBJ2-1, the V gene TRBV7-2; D uncertain. The CDR3 runs to 15 residues. Germline V lookup: CDR1 SGHTA, CDR2 FQGNSA. Trimming took 2 bases from V and 0 from J, leaving 8 bases between them.

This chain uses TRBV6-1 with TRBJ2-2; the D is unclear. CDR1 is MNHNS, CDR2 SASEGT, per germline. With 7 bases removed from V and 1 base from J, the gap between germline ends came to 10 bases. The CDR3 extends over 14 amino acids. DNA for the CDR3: TGTGCCAGCACCCCCGAGTGGAACACCGGGGAGCTGTTTTTT. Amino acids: CASTPEWNTGELFF.

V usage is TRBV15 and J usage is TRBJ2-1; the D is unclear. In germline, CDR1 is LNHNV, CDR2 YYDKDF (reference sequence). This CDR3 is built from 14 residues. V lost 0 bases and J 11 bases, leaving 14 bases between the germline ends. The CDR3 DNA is TGTGCCACCAGCAGAGACTCTTCCAAGAGTAAGCAGTTCTTC. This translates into CATSRDSSKSKQFF.

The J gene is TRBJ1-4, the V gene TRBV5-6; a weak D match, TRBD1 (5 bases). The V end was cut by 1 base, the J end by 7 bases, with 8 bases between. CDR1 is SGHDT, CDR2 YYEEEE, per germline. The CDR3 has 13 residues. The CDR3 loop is CASSLLGVEKLFF. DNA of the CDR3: TGTGCCAGCAGCTTGCTAGGGGTTGAAAAACTGTTTTTT. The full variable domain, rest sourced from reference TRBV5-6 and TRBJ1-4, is DAGVTQSPTHLIKTRGQQVTLRCSPKSGHDTVSWYQQALGQGPQFIFQYYEEEERQRGNFPDRFSGHQFPNYSSELNVNALLLGDSALYLCASSLLGVEKLFFGSGTQLSVL.